Following are 6 T cell receptor beta chains from one sample sequenced in a study of T-cell memory formation after mild COVID-19. Using its own MiXCR run on the 5' RACE reads, TCRdb lists one record per CDR3 protein. The data show under 550,000 distinct CDR3 sequences, 15% to 20% seen once. The sequenced sample consisted of PBMCs or a T cell subset sorted from them (not recorded which). The receptors originated from an adult woman who had mild COVID-19 (a few samples of this study predate the infection). Cell type and time point are not known.

This clonotype was found a few times. J is TRBJ1-3 and V is TRBV12-3 or TRBV12-4, with unresolved D. Trimming took off 7 bases at V and 0 bases at J, with 10 bases between the two ends. The CDR3 has 14 amino acids. CDR3 in amino acids: CASTVKNSGNTIYF. The CDR3 DNA follows: TGTGCCAGCACTGTCAAGAACTCTGGAAACACCATATATTTT.

This clonotype was picked up a small number of times. The chain couples TRBV30 to TRBJ2-2; possible D gene TRBD2, 6 bases. The V end lost 4 bases, the J end lost 4 bases, and 13 bases lay between the germline ends. Germline lookup yields CDR1 GTSNPN and CDR2 SVGIG (reference sequence). The CDR3 is 14 amino acids. The CDR3 reads CAWKRQGGTGELFF. The CDR3 DNA follows: TGTGCCTGGAAGCGGCAGGGAGGCACCGGGGAGCTGTTTTTT.

This clonotype was detected a few times. The chain joins TRBV10-3 to TRBJ2-1; D gene ambiguous. V dropped 3 bases and J dropped 5 bases, with 5 bases sitting between them. The CDR3 has 12 residues. The V gene's germline CDR1 is ENHRY and CDR2 SYGVKD. Here the CDR3 reads CAISENDNEQFF. The CDR3 coding sequence is TGTGCCATCAGTGAAAATGACAATGAGCAGTTCTTC.

The chain carries TRBV27 and TRBJ2-1; tentative D call: TRBD1 (5 bases). The CDR3 has 13 residues. V lost 4 bases and J 8 bases, leaving 12 bases between the germline ends. The germline V gene encodes CDR1 MNHEY and CDR2 SMNVEV (reference sequence). CDR3 amino acids: CASSSLQGDEQFF. DNA of the CDR3: TGTGCCAGCAGTTCCCTTCAGGGTGATGAGCAGTTCTTC.

This chain links TRBV6-5 with TRBJ1-1; D unclear. The CDR3 covers 13 residues. V was pared by 1 base and J by 1 base, with 4 bases between. Germline CDR1 and CDR2: MNHEY and SVGAGI. CDR3 amino acids: CASSYFGNTEAFF. The CDR3 nucleotides read TGTGCCAGCAGTTACTTCGGGAACACTGAAGCTTTCTTT.

The rearrangement uses TRBV5-1 and TRBJ2-1, with 11 bases lining up with TRBD2. V lost 4 bases and J lost 6; bases outside the gene matches: 12. The CDR3 has 17 residues. CDR1 and CDR2 (germline): SGHRS, YFSETQ. CDR3 sequence (DNA): TGCGCCAGCAGCCCCATGTTGACTAGCGGGGCACTCAATGAGCAGTTCTTC. It encodes CASSPMLTSGALNEQFF. Full variable domain (missing parts from reference TRBV5-1 and TRBJ2-1): KAGVTQTPRYLIKTRGQQVTLSCSPISGHRSVSWYQQTPGQGLQFLFEYFSETQRNKGNFPGRFSGRQFSNSRSEMNVSTLELGDSALYLCASSPMLTSGALNEQFFGPGTRLTVL.